This TCR beta chain was found in a study of cytomegalovirus exposure and HLA in healthy donors. General study findings and limits: Prior analysis indicated that the majority of TCR beta V segments exhibited productivity approximately 87% or approximately 30% of the time. In a later analysis, TCR beta V- and J-gene trimming was associated with a missense DCLRE1C variant.

Use of 60 Vbeta and 13 Jbeta primers characterized the PCR. Clones were read by immunoSEQ multiplex PCR, and TCRdb kept only the in-frame ones, dropping some. Of around 200,000 clones listed, 80% are singletons. Germline CDR1 and CDR2: SSHAT and FNYEAQ (reference sequence). This CDR3 has 13 residues. In regard to this clone: Its antigen remains unknown. The junction shows a germline mismatch at one end, possibly a read error.

This TCR was sampled from a boy aged 5 to 17 in good health and CMV-seronegative. This rearrangement joins TRBV7-7 to TRBJ1-6; unclear D gene. What was sequenced was PBMCs. In nucleotides, the CDR3 is TGTGCTAGCAGCTTAGACCGGAATTCACCCCTCCACTTT. Translating gives CASSLDRNSPLHF.